The rows below give T cell receptor beta chains drawn from one sample of a study of blood T cell repertoires in COVID-19. Here immunoSEQ multiplex PCR was the method, and the copy in TCRdb shows in-frame clones only, minus some. Of about 30,000 clones listed, 88% are singletons. Sequencing was carried out using peripheral blood. These receptors all stem from a man aged 55 to 70 with active COVID-19. CDR3s leave out the opening cysteine and the closing phenylalanine or tryptophan. Clone size, where shown, is once, few, many, or a class for clones that have expanded.

v_gene,abundance,j_gene,CDR3aa
TRBV7-9,.,TRBJ2-7,ASSSGYYEQY
TRBV4-2,.,TRBJ2-3,ASSQERPLTSGRTDTQY
TRBV27,.,TRBJ2-7,ASSPNSGTGYYEQY
TRBV19,.,TRBJ2-3,ASSMRTGARTDTQY
TRBV29-1,medium-sized,TRBJ2-7,SVEDGSEPTYEQY
TRBV5-8,.,TRBJ2-3,ASSLLGTTDTQY
TRBV6-5,.,TRBJ2-3,ASRLAGGLDTQY
TRBV20-1,.,TRBJ1-2,SAAGPRG
TRBV13,.,TRBJ2-1,ASSRQGGGDEQF
TRBV5-4,.,TRBJ2-1,ASSLAGAGAYNEQF
TRBV4-2,.,TRBJ2-7,ASSSGRPAYEQY
TRBV4-2,.,TRBJ2-1,ASSQDRTPGVSYNEQF
TRBV24-1,.,TRBJ2-3,ATRGGLAGLTDTQY
TRBV24-1,.,TRBJ2-5,ATSDHGLAGGLETQY
TRBV28,.,TRBJ1-5,ASNTAGGNQPQH
TRBV29-1,.,TRBJ2-7,SVEARDSSTYEQY
TRBV10-1,.,TRBJ2-5,ASSPAVQGAQY
TRBV27,.,TRBJ2-7,ASSSREGTSGSYEQY
TRBV7-8,.,TRBJ2-1,ASSLRDSLREQF
TRBV5-1,.,TRBJ2-3,ASRPGPSTDTQY
TRBV25-1,.,TRBJ2-1,ASSVSSGVYNEQF
TRBV4-1,.,TRBJ1-1,ASSRWDIGTGSYGTEAF
TRBV4-1,few,TRBJ2-7,ASSRSSGSAYEQY
TRBV5-1,.,TRBJ1-2,ASSLDLAGTGFDYGYT
TRBV6-5,hyperexpanded,TRBJ2-7,ASSQGNEQY
TRBV13,.,TRBJ2-5,ASSFRVRQETQY
TRBV5-5,.,TRBJ1-2,ASSSIGTGARGYT
TRBV5-1,.,TRBJ2-5,ASSLTAGQETQY
TRBV7-2,.,TRBJ2-5,ASSPRRLAGGLGETQY
TRBV7-6,.,TRBJ2-5,ASSSWTSGRQETQY
TRBV29-1,.,TRBJ2-3,SGRGGTDTQY
TRBV6-5,.,TRBJ2-7,ASSYSTGEAYEQY
TRBV20-1,.,TRBJ2-1,SASKRGGDEQF
TRBV10-1,.,TRBJ2-2,ASSIATNTGELF
TRBV6-6,.,TRBJ2-2,ASRGEDLGELF
TRBV5-6,once,TRBJ1-1,ASSLGQSTEAF
TRBV15,.,TRBJ2-5,ATSRNGGLAGTRGQETQY
TRBV7-9,.,TRBJ2-5,ASSLGQGTQETQY
TRBV15,.,TRBJ1-3,ATSRIRGGIGNTIY
TRBV19,.,TRBJ2-2,ASSIFNTGELF
TRBV11-2,.,TRBJ2-1,ASSSGLAGTGDNEQF
TRBV11-2,.,TRBJ2-7,ASSFNSEEQY
TRBV18,once,TRBJ2-5,ASSPRQAGKETQY
TRBV29-1,once,TRBJ1-1,SVDTLNTEAF
TRBV7-9,.,TRBJ2-5,ASSPQGAVQETQY
TRBV6-2/TRBV6-3,.,TRBJ2-1,ASSLTGGTYNEQF
TRBV29-1,.,TRBJ2-7,SGGGAPDEQY
TRBV19,.,TRBJ2-3,ASSEWGSGRAGTDTQY
TRBV6-2/TRBV6-3,.,TRBJ2-1,ASSLSRGLARYNEQF
TRBV28,few,TRBJ2-1,ASSWTGYNEQF